The rows below give T cell receptor beta chains drawn from one sample of a study of blood T cell repertoires in COVID-19. Libraries were prepared by immunoSEQ multiplex PCR; TCRdb keeps only in-frame clonotypes and omits some of them. The sample has fewer than 250,000 clones, 75% to 85% seen once. Sequenced material: PBMCs or T cells enriched from blood (not recorded which). The receptors here all came from a woman in her 50s with acute COVID-19. CDR3s include the opening cysteine and the closing phenylalanine or tryptophan. Each record gives: J gene, clone size, D gene, V gene, CDR3 protein, CDR3 DNA. A D gene is named only where the DNA matches it firmly. A clone size is listed for some rows: how often the clone was seen (once, few, many), or a class if it is expanded.

j_gene: TRBJ2-2; abundance: .; d_gene: TRBD2; v_gene: TRBV5-1; CDR3aa: CASSLARLAGGPGTGELFF; CDR3nt: TGCGCCAGCAGCTTGGCCCGTCTAGCGGGGGGGCCGGGTACCGGGGAGCTGTTTTTT
j_gene: TRBJ2-1; abundance: .; d_gene: .; v_gene: TRBV2; CDR3aa: CASRGLALAQYNEQFF; CDR3nt: TGTGCCAGCAGAGGACTCGCTTTGGCCCAATACAATGAGCAGTTCTTC
j_gene: TRBJ2-3; abundance: once; d_gene: .; v_gene: TRBV27; CDR3aa: CASTPRVVTDTQYF; CDR3nt: TGTGCCAGCACCCCGAGGGTAGTTACAGATACGCAGTATTTT
j_gene: TRBJ2-5; abundance: .; d_gene: TRBD1; v_gene: TRBV7-8; CDR3aa: CASSSNRGLETQYF; CDR3nt: TGTGCCAGCAGCTCAAACAGGGGGCTGGAGACCCAGTACTTC
j_gene: TRBJ1-6; abundance: .; d_gene: TRBD1; v_gene: TRBV7-8; CDR3aa: CASSFQVDRGGSPLHF; CDR3nt: TGTGCCAGCAGCTTCCAAGTGGACAGGGGAGGTTCACCCCTCCACTTT
j_gene: TRBJ2-1; abundance: .; d_gene: .; v_gene: TRBV19; CDR3aa: CASSIPSSYNEQFF; CDR3nt: TGTGCCAGTAGTATACCTAGCTCCTACAATGAGCAGTTCTTC
j_gene: TRBJ2-3; abundance: .; d_gene: .; v_gene: TRBV20-1; CDR3aa: CSASRRDTQYF; CDR3nt: TGCAGTGCTAGTCGTCGAGATACGCAGTATTTT
j_gene: TRBJ2-3; abundance: .; d_gene: .; v_gene: TRBV9; CDR3aa: CASSVGAGVNTDTQYF; CDR3nt: TGTGCCAGCAGCGTAGGTGCAGGGGTTAATACAGATACGCAGTATTTT
j_gene: TRBJ2-5; abundance: few; d_gene: TRBD1; v_gene: TRBV27; CDR3aa: CASRVQGASGTQYF; CDR3nt: TGTGCCAGCAGAGTACAGGGGGCCAGCGGGACCCAGTACTTC
j_gene: TRBJ2-3; abundance: .; d_gene: TRBD2; v_gene: TRBV28; CDR3aa: CASSRGGGGLTDTQYF; CDR3nt: TGTGCCAGCAGCCGCGGGGGCGGGGGGCTCACAGATACGCAGTATTTT
j_gene: TRBJ1-1; abundance: .; d_gene: .; v_gene: TRBV5-6; CDR3aa: CASSLRLVNTEAFF; CDR3nt: TGTGCCAGCAGCCTCAGGCTCGTGAACACTGAAGCTTTCTTT
j_gene: TRBJ1-2; abundance: .; d_gene: .; v_gene: TRBV19; CDR3aa: CASSKGTNYGYTF; CDR3nt: TGTGCCAGTAGTAAGGGGACTAACTATGGCTACACCTTC
j_gene: TRBJ2-2; abundance: .; d_gene: TRBD1; v_gene: TRBV5-1; CDR3aa: CASSPWDRGLSFTGELFF; CDR3nt: TGCGCCAGCAGCCCCTGGGACAGGGGGCTCTCGTTCACCGGGGAGCTGTTTTTT
j_gene: TRBJ1-2; abundance: .; d_gene: TRBD1; v_gene: TRBV7-9; CDR3aa: CASSGQTGIDGYTF; CDR3nt: TGTGCCAGCAGCGGACAGACAGGGATAGATGGCTACACCTTC
j_gene: TRBJ1-5; abundance: once; d_gene: .; v_gene: TRBV18; CDR3aa: CASSPLPFDQPQHF; CDR3nt: TGTGCCAGCTCACCACTCCCCTTTGATCAGCCCCAGCATTTT
j_gene: TRBJ2-1; abundance: few; d_gene: TRBD1; v_gene: TRBV29-1; CDR3aa: CSVGRDRGLYEQFF; CDR3nt: TGCAGCGTGGGGCGGGACAGGGGCCTATATGAGCAGTTCTTC
j_gene: TRBJ1-3; abundance: .; d_gene: .; v_gene: TRBV28; CDR3aa: CASRLTGNTIYF; CDR3nt: TGTGCCAGCAGGCTAACTGGAAACACCATATATTTT
j_gene: TRBJ1-2; abundance: .; d_gene: .; v_gene: TRBV28; CDR3aa: CASSSHPRAPYGYTF; CDR3nt: TGTGCCAGCAGTTCCCACCCAAGAGCTCCTTATGGCTACACCTTC
j_gene: TRBJ1-2; abundance: few; d_gene: .; v_gene: TRBV11-2; CDR3aa: CASSLDPDIGYTF; CDR3nt: TGTGCCAGCAGCTTAGATCCCGACATCGGCTACACCTTC
j_gene: TRBJ1-2; abundance: few; d_gene: .; v_gene: TRBV7-2; CDR3aa: CASSSGGPVRGGYTF; CDR3nt: TGTGCCAGCAGCTCCGGGGGACCGGTTCGGGGTGGCTACACCTTC
j_gene: TRBJ1-1; abundance: .; d_gene: .; v_gene: TRBV7-6; CDR3aa: CASSPAGANTEAFF; CDR3nt: TGTGCCAGCAGCCCGGCGGGGGCGAACACTGAAGCTTTCTTT
j_gene: TRBJ2-1; abundance: .; d_gene: TRBD2; v_gene: TRBV28; CDR3aa: CASSWLAGEINEQFF; CDR3nt: TGTGCCAGCAGTTGGCTAGCGGGGGAAATCAATGAGCAGTTCTTC
j_gene: TRBJ2-1; abundance: .; d_gene: .; v_gene: TRBV11-3; CDR3aa: CASSPQPGDGENEQFF; CDR3nt: TGTGCCAGTTCGCCTCAGCCGGGGGACGGGGAGAATGAGCAGTTCTTC
j_gene: TRBJ2-2; abundance: .; d_gene: TRBD2; v_gene: TRBV7-8; CDR3aa: CASSLVRGGAVGELFF; CDR3nt: TGTGCCAGCAGCTTAGTTCGCGGGGGGGCGGTCGGGGAGCTGTTTTTT
j_gene: TRBJ2-2; abundance: .; d_gene: TRBD1; v_gene: TRBV7-2; CDR3aa: CASSLAPTGAPRELFF; CDR3nt: TGTGCCAGCAGCTTAGCCCCGACAGGGGCCCCACGAGAGCTGTTTTTT
j_gene: TRBJ1-1; abundance: .; d_gene: TRBD1; v_gene: TRBV19; CDR3aa: CATHGQGSGRRTEAFF; CDR3nt: TGTGCCACCCACGGACAGGGGTCGGGGCGGAGGACTGAAGCTTTCTTT
j_gene: TRBJ1-4; abundance: .; d_gene: TRBD1; v_gene: TRBV25-1; CDR3aa: CASSDGQGTEKLFF; CDR3nt: TGTGCCAGCAGTGATGGACAGGGCACTGAAAAACTGTTTTTT
j_gene: TRBJ1-1; abundance: few; d_gene: TRBD1; v_gene: TRBV5-1; CDR3aa: CASQVTGGANTEAFF; CDR3nt: TGCGCCAGCCAGGTCACAGGGGGCGCGAACACTGAAGCTTTCTTT
j_gene: TRBJ1-4; abundance: .; d_gene: .; v_gene: TRBV9; CDR3aa: CASSVSIQGPEKLFF; CDR3nt: TGTGCCAGCAGCGTATCTATACAGGGACCTGAAAAACTGTTTTTT
j_gene: TRBJ1-1; abundance: .; d_gene: TRBD1; v_gene: TRBV18; CDR3aa: CASSPVGQGGSNTEAFF; CDR3nt: TGTGCCAGCTCACCAGTGGGACAGGGAGGTTCGAACACTGAAGCTTTCTTT
j_gene: TRBJ1-1; abundance: .; d_gene: TRBD1; v_gene: TRBV2; CDR3aa: CASSTGGTEAFF; CDR3nt: TGTGCCAGCAGCACAGGGGGCACTGAAGCTTTCTTT
j_gene: TRBJ1-1; abundance: .; d_gene: TRBD1; v_gene: TRBV6-5; CDR3aa: CASSYSVQGKTEAFF; CDR3nt: TGTGCCAGCAGTTACTCGGTACAGGGGAAGACTGAAGCTTTCTTT
j_gene: TRBJ1-5; abundance: .; d_gene: .; v_gene: TRBV7-8; CDR3aa: CASSPQTVDGNQPQHF; CDR3nt: TGTGCCAGCAGCCCCCAGACAGTGGACGGCAATCAGCCCCAGCATTTT
j_gene: TRBJ2-1; abundance: .; d_gene: .; v_gene: TRBV12-3/TRBV12-4; CDR3aa: CASSFNRNNEQFF; CDR3nt: TGTGCCAGCAGTTTTAACAGAAACAATGAGCAGTTCTTC
j_gene: TRBJ2-5; abundance: few; d_gene: .; v_gene: TRBV5-1; CDR3aa: CASSFRGTQETQYF; CDR3nt: TGCGCCAGCAGCTTCCGGGGGACCCAAGAGACCCAGTACTTC
j_gene: TRBJ1-2; abundance: .; d_gene: TRBD1; v_gene: TRBV5-1; CDR3aa: CASSLGTGFNYGYTF; CDR3nt: TGCGCCAGCAGCTTGGGGACAGGGTTTAACTATGGCTACACCTTC
j_gene: TRBJ1-5; abundance: .; d_gene: .; v_gene: TRBV19; CDR3aa: CASRRDGYSNQPQHF; CDR3nt: TGTGCCAGTAGGCGGGACGGTTATAGCAATCAGCCCCAGCATTTT
j_gene: TRBJ1-2; abundance: .; d_gene: .; v_gene: TRBV19; CDR3aa: CASSTQDSPGYTF; CDR3nt: TGTGCCAGTAGTACCCAGGACAGTCCCGGCTACACCTTC
j_gene: TRBJ1-5; abundance: .; d_gene: .; v_gene: TRBV18; CDR3aa: CASSPTGRGNQPQHF; CDR3nt: TGTGCCAGCTCACCGACGGGTCGGGGCAATCAGCCCCAGCATTTT
j_gene: TRBJ1-1; abundance: .; d_gene: TRBD1; v_gene: TRBV2; CDR3aa: CAIGQDQEAFF; CDR3nt: TGTGCCATCGGACAGGATCAAGAAGCTTTCTTT
j_gene: TRBJ2-3; abundance: few; d_gene: .; v_gene: TRBV5-1; CDR3aa: CASKPTVRGTDTQYF; CDR3nt: TGCGCCAGCAAACCCACCGTTCGGGGCACAGATACGCAGTATTTT
j_gene: TRBJ1-4; abundance: .; d_gene: .; v_gene: TRBV5-1; CDR3aa: CASSLYAGRNEKLFF; CDR3nt: TGCGCCAGCAGCTTGTATGCAGGGCGGAATGAAAAACTGTTTTTT
j_gene: TRBJ1-1; abundance: .; d_gene: TRBD1; v_gene: TRBV3-1/TRBV3-2; CDR3aa: CASSQEGQGAGTEAFF; CDR3nt: TGTGCCAGCAGCCAAGAGGGACAGGGGGCGGGGACTGAAGCTTTCTTT
j_gene: TRBJ1-4; abundance: .; d_gene: .; v_gene: TRBV6-2/TRBV6-3; CDR3aa: CASSYLGGGEKLFF; CDR3nt: TGTGCCAGCAGTTACTTAGGCGGTGGTGAAAAACTGTTTTTT
j_gene: TRBJ2-1; abundance: .; d_gene: TRBD2; v_gene: TRBV9; CDR3aa: CASSPRWRGALNEQFF; CDR3nt: TGTGCCAGCAGCCCCCGCTGGCGGGGGGCGTTGAATGAGCAGTTCTTC
j_gene: TRBJ1-5; abundance: many; d_gene: .; v_gene: TRBV19; CDR3aa: CASSIRQKSNQPQHF; CDR3nt: TGTGCCAGTAGTATAAGACAGAAAAGCAATCAGCCCCAGCATTTT
j_gene: TRBJ2-2; abundance: .; d_gene: TRBD1; v_gene: TRBV5-8; CDR3aa: CASSPGQTYTGELFF; CDR3nt: TGTGCCAGCAGCCCGGGACAGACGTACACCGGGGAGCTGTTTTTT
j_gene: TRBJ1-5; abundance: .; d_gene: TRBD1; v_gene: TRBV5-1; CDR3aa: CASSTGQVGESNQPQHF; CDR3nt: TGCGCCAGCAGCACTGGACAGGTGGGGGAATCCAATCAGCCCCAGCATTTT
j_gene: TRBJ2-5; abundance: .; d_gene: TRBD2; v_gene: TRBV5-1; CDR3aa: CASSYQTSGETQYF; CDR3nt: TGCGCCAGCAGCTATCAGACTAGCGGGGAGACCCAGTACTTC
j_gene: TRBJ1-4; abundance: .; d_gene: .; v_gene: TRBV5-1; CDR3aa: CASRGAGPLGEKLFF; CDR3nt: TGCGCCAGCAGGGGGGCAGGTCCCCTTGGGGAAAAACTGTTTTTT
j_gene: TRBJ2-1; abundance: .; d_gene: TRBD2; v_gene: TRBV6-4; CDR3aa: CASSDGGSGGAHEQFF; CDR3nt: TGTGCCAGCAGTGACGGGGGTAGCGGGGGGGCCCATGAGCAGTTCTTC
j_gene: TRBJ1-3; abundance: .; d_gene: TRBD1; v_gene: TRBV30; CDR3aa: CAWSRTGSAGNTIYF; CDR3nt: TGTGCCTGGAGTCGGACAGGTTCGGCTGGAAACACCATATATTTT
j_gene: TRBJ2-2; abundance: .; d_gene: .; v_gene: TRBV7-8; CDR3aa: CASSLSLNTGELFF; CDR3nt: TGTGCCAGCAGCTTATCCCTTAACACCGGGGAGCTGTTTTTT